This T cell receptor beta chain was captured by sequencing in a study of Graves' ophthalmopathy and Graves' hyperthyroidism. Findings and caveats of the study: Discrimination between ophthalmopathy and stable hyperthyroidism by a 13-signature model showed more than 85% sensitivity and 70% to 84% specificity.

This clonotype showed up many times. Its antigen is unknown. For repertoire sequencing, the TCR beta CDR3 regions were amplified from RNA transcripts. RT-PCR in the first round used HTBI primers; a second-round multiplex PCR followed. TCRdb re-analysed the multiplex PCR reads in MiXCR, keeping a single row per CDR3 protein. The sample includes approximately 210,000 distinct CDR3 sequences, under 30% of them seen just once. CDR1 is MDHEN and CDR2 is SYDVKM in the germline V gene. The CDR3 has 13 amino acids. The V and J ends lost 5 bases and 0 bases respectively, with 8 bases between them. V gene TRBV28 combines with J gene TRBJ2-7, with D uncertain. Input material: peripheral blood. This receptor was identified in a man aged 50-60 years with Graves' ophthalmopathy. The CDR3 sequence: CASSQVNSYEQYF. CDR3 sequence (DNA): TGTGCCAGCAGTCAGGTTAACTCCTACGAGCAGTACTTC.